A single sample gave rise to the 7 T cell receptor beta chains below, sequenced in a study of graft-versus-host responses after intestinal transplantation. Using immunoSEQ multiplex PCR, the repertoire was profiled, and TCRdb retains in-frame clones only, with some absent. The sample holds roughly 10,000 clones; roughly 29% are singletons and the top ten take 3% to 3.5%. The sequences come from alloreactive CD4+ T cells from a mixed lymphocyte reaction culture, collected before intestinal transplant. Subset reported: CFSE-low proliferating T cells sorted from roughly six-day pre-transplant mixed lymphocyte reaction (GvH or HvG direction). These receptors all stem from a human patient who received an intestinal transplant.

CDR3 coding DNA: TGTGCCAGCAGCTTAGGGACAGCCCTTGAAGCTTTCTTT. Translating it yields CASSLGTALEAFF. The rearrangement joins TRBV7-9 to TRBJ1-1, with a weak D call TRBD1 (6 bases). V gave up 1 base and J gave up 7 bases, with 10 bases separating them. CDR3 length: 13 amino acids. Germline V gene sequence: CDR1 SEHNR, CDR2 FQNEAQ (reference sequence).

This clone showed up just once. The CDR3 loop is CASSWAGKADTQYF. The CDR3 region has the DNA TGTGCCAGCAGTTGGGCAGGGAAGGCAGATACGCAGTATTTT. This chain connects TRBV27 to TRBJ2-3; TRBD1 is a possible D gene (5 bases). Germline V gene data show CDR1 as MNHEY and CDR2 as SMNVEV (reference sequence). Trimming removed 4 bases from V and 4 bases from J, with 12 bases in between. The CDR3 is 14 residues long.

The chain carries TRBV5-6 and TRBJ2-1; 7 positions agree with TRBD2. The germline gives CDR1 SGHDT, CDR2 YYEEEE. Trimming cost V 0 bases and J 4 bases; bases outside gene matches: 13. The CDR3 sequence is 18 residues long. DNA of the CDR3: TGTGCCAGCAGCTTGGTTAGTCAGATAGCGGGCCATTACAATGAGCAGTTCTTC. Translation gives CASSLVSQIAGHYNEQFF.

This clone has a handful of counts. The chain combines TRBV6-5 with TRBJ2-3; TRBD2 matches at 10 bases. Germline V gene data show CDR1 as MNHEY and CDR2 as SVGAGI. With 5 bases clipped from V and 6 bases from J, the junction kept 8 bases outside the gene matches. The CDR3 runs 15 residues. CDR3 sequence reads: CASSILAGLGDTQYF. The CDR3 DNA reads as TGTGCCAGCAGTATACTAGCGGGGCTCGGGGATACGCAGTATTTT.

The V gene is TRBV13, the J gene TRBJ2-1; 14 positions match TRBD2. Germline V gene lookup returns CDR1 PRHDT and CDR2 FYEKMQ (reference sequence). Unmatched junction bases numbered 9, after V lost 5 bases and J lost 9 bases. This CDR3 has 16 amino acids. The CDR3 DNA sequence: TGTGCCAGCAGCCAACCGGGACTAGCGGGAGAGGGTGAGCAGTTCTTC. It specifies CASSQPGLAGEGEQFF.

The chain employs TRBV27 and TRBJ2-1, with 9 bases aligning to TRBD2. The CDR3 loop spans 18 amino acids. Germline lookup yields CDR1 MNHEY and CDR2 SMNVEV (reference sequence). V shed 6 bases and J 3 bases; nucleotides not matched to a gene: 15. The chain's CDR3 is CASSLMGLAGPIYNEQFF. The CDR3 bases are TGTGCCAGCAGCCTTATGGGTCTAGCGGGACCCATCTACAATGAGCAGTTCTTC.

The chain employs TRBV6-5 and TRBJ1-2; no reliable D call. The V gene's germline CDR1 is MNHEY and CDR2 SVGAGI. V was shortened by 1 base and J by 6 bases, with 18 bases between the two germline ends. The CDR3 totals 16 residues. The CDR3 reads CASSYFAPRGLNGYTF. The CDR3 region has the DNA TGTGCCAGCAGTTACTTCGCGCCTCGTGGACTCAATGGCTACACCTTC.